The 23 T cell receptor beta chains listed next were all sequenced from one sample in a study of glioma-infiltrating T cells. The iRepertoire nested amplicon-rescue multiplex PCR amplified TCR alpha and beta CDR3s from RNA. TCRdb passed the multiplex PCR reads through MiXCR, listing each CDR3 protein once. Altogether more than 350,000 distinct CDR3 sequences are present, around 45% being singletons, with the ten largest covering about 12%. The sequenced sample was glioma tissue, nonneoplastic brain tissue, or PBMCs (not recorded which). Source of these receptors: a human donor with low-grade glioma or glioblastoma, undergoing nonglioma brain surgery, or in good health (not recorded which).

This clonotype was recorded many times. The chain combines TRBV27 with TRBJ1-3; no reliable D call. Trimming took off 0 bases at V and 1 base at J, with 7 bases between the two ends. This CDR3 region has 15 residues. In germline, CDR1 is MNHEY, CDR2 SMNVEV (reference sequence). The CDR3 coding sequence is TGTGCCAGCAGTTTATCTGGCGGTTCTGGAAACACCATATATTTT. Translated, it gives CASSLSGGSGNTIYF.

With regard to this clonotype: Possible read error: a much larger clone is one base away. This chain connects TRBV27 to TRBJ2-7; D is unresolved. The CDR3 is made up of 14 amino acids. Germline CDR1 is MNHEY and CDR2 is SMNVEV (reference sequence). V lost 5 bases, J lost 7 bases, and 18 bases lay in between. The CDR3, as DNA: TGTGCCAGCAGTCCGTCACTAAGTGGAGTAGAGCAGTACTTC. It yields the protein CASSPSLSGVEQYF.

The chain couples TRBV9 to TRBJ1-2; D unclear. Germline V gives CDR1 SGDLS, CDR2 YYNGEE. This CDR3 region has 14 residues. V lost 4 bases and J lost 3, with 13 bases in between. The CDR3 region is CASSRAGTDYGYTF. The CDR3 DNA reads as TGTGCCAGCAGCAGGGCGGGTACCGACTATGGCTACACCTTC.

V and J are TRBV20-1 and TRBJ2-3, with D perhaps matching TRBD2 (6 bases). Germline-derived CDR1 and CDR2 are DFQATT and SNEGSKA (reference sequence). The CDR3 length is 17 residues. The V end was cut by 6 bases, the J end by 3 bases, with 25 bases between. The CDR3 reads CSATDYPGRPTTDTQYF. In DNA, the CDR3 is TGCAGTGCCACGGACTACCCGGGGCGCCCGACTACAGATACGCAGTATTTT.

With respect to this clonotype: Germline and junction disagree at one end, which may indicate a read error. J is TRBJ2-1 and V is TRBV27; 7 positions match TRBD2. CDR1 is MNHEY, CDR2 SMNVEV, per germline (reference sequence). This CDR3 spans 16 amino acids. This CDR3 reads CANSPISFAGVGEQFF. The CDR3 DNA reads TGTGCCAACAGTCCCATAAGTTTTGCGGGAGTAGGTGAGCAATTCTTC.

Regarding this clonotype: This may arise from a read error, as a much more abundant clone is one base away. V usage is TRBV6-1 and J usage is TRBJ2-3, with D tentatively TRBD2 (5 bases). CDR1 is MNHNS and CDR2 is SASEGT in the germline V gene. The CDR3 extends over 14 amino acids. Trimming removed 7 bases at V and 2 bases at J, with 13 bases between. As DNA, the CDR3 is TGTGCCAGCACAAAGGCGGGTCCCACAGATACGCAGTATTTT. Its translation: CASTKAGPTDTQYF.

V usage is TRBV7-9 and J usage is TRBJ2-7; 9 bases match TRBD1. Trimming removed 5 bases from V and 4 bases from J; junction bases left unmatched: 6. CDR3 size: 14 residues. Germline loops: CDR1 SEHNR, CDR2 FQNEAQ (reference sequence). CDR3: CASSVTGGWYEQYF. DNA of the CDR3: TGTGCCAGCAGCGTCACAGGGGGCTGGTACGAGCAGTACTTC.

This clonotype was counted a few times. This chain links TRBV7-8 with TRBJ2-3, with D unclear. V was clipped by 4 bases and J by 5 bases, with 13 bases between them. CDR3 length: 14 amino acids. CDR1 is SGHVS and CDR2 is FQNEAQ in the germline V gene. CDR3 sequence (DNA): TGTGCCAGCAGCTATACCCCTCCAGGAGATACGCAGTATTTT. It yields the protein CASSYTPPGDTQYF.

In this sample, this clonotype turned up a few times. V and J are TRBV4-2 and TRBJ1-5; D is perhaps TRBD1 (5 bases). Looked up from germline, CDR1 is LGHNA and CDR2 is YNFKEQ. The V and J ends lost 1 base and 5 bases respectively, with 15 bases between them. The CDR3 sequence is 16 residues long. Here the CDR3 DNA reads TGTGCCAGCAGCCAAGGTGGGGGAGCAGGGTATCAGCCCCAGCATTTT. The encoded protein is CASSQGGGAGYQPQHF.

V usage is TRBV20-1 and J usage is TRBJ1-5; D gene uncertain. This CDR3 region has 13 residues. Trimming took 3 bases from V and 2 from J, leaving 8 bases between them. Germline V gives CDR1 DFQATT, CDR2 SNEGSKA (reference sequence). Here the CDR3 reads CSASIHGNQPQHF. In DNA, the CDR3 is TGCAGTGCTAGTATCCACGGCAATCAGCCCCAGCATTTT.

The CDR3 loop is CASSEALIGDRGFGEQFF. For the CDR3, the DNA is TGTGCCAGCAGTGAAGCCCTGATTGGGGACAGGGGTTTCGGTGAGCAGTTCTTC. This chain connects TRBV6-1 to TRBJ2-1, with 10 nucleotides matching TRBD1. Germline V gene lookup returns CDR1 MNHNS and CDR2 SASEGT. Losses at the gene ends were 0 bases for V and 9 bases for J; bases not matched to a gene: 14. The CDR3 runs to 18 residues.

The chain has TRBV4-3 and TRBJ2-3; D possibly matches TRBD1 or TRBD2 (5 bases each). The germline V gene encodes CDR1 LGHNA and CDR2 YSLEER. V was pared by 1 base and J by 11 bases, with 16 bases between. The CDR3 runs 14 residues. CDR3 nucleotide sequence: TGCGCCAGCAGCCAAGCTCGAACTTTGGGGGAGCAGTATTTT. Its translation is CASSQARTLGEQYF.

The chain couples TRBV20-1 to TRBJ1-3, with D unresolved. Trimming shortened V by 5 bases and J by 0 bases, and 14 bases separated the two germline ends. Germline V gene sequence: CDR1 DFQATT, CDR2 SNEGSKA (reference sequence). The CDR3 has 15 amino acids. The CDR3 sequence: CSAYPGGSSGNTIYF. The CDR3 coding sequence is TGCAGTGCTTACCCTGGAGGAAGCTCTGGAAACACCATATATTTT.

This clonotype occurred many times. Here the CDR3 reads CASSDGTESYEQYF. The CDR3 DNA sequence: TGTGCCAGCAGTGACGGGACAGAGTCCTACGAGCAGTACTTC. This chain joins TRBV25-1 and TRBJ2-7; 7 nucleotides line up with TRBD1. V shed 3 bases, J shed 1 base, and the junction held 3 bases outside the gene matches. The germline V gene has CDR1 MGHDK and CDR2 SYGVNS. The CDR3 runs 14 residues.

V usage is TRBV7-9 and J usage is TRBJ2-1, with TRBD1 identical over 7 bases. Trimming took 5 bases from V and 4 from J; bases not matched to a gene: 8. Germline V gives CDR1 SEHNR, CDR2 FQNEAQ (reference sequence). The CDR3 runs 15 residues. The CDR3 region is CASSQGSGQYNEQFF. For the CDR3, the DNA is TGTGCCAGCAGCCAGGGGTCGGGACAGTACAATGAGCAGTTCTTC.

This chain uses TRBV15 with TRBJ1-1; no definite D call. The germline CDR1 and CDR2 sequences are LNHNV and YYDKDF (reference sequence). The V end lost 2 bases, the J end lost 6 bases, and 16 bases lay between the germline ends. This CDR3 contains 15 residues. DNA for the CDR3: TGTGCCACCAGCAGAAATTCAGGACCAGCCGCTGAAGCTTTCTTT. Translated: CATSRNSGPAAEAFF.

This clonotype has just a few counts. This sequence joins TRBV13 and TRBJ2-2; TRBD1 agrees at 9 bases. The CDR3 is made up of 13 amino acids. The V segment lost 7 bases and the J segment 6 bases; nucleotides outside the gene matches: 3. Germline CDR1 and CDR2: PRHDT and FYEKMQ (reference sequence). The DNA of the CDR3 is TGTGCCAGCACCGGGACAGGGCCCGGGGAGCTGTTTTTT. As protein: CASTGTGPGELFF.

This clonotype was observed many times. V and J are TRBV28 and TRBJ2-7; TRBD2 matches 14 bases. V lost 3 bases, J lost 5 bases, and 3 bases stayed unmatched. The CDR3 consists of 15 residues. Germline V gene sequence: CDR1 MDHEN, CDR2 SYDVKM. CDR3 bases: TGTGCCAGCAGTTTGACTAGCGGGAGGGCGGACGAGCAGTACTTC. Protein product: CASSLTSGRADEQYF.

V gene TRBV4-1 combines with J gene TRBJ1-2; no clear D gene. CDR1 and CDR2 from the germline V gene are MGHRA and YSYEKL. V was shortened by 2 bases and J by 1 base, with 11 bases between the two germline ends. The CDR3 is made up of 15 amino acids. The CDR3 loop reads CASSQNIGGNYGYTF. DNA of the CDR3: TGCGCCAGCAGCCAAAATATCGGCGGTAACTATGGCTACACCTTC.

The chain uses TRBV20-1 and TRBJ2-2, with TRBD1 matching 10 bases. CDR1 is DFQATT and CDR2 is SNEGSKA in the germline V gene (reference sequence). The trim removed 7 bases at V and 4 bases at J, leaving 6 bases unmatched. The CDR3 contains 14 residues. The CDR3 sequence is CSVPDRGGTGELFF. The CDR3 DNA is TGCAGTGTCCCGGACAGGGGGGGCACCGGGGAGCTGTTTTTT.

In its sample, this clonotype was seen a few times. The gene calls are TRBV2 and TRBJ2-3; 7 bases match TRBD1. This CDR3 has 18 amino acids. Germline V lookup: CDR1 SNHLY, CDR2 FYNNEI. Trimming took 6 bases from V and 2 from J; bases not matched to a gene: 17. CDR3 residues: CASRSIPGTDYHTDTQYF. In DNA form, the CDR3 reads TGTGCCAGCAGATCAATCCCCGGGACAGACTACCACACAGATACGCAGTATTTT.

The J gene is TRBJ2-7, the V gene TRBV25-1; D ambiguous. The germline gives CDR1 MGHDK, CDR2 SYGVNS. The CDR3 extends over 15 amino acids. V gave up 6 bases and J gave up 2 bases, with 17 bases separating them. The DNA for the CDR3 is TGTGCCAGCAGCGATCCTGAAGACAACACCTACGAGCAGTACTTC. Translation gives CASSDPEDNTYEQYF.

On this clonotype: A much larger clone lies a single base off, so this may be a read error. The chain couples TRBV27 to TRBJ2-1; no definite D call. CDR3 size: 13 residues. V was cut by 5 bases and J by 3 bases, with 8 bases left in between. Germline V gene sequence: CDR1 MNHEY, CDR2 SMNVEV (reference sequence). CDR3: CASSPNCYNEQFF. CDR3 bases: TGTGCCAGCAGTCCGAACTGCTACAATGAGCAGTTCTTC.